This TCR beta chain was sequenced during a study of blood T cell repertoires in COVID-19. As processed by the authors: Counts of nucleated cells, estimated from reference gene primer amplification, were obtained. Produced via immunoSEQ multiplex PCR; TCRdb's table is partial and in-frame only. D and trimming come from the DNA, and the V and J calls and clone size come from that table. The sample shows approximately 88,000 clones, more than 65% of them seen only once. The germline V gene has CDR1 SNHLY and CDR2 FYNNEI. This CDR3 has 17 amino acids. The J segment lost 2 bases and the V segment lost 2 bases, leaving 7 bases of the junction unmatched.

This sequence joins TRBV2 and TRBJ2-1, with TRBD2 matching over 9 bases. The sample was peripheral blood. The TCR sequence derives from a man between 65 and 80 years old with COVID-19, enrolled during active disease. The CDR3 here is CASSEQRSSGTYNEQFF. DNA of the CDR3: TGTGCCAGCAGTGAACAAAGGTCTAGCGGGACCTACAATGAGCAGTTCTTC.